The 12 T cell receptor beta chains listed next were all sequenced from one sample in a study of blood T cells in healthy people across ages. Next came a second PCR, run for about 7 to 12 cycles, which used a sample-barcoded 5' primer along with a J-beta primer mix. TCRdb recomputed calls from the 5' RACE reads with MiXCR, one row per CDR3 protein. Among 1.5 million to 2 million distinct CDR3 sequences listed, approximately 30% were seen once. Sequencing input: blood. These receptors originate from a woman aged 25 to 39 in good health.

This clonotype came up a few times. V usage is TRBV20-1 and J usage is TRBJ2-1; 9 bases align to TRBD2. With 1 base clipped from V and 3 bases from J, the junction kept 13 bases outside the gene matches. Germline CDR1 is DFQATT and CDR2 is SNEGSKA (reference sequence). CDR3 length: 18 residues. The CDR3 reads CSARARPRASGVYNEQFF. The DNA of the CDR3 is TGCAGTGCTAGAGCCCGCCCCCGGGCTAGCGGGGTCTACAATGAGCAGTTCTTC.

The chain couples TRBV12-3 or TRBV12-4 to TRBJ2-1; D is ambiguous. The CDR3 loop spans 16 amino acids. Trimming shortened V by 1 base and J by 0 bases, and 10 bases separated the two germline ends. CDR3 sequence reads: CASSLVFSSSYNEQFF. DNA for the CDR3: TGTGCCAGCAGTTTAGTTTTTTCCAGCTCCTACAATGAGCAGTTCTTC.

This chain uses TRBV7-9 with TRBJ2-1; D is tentatively TRBD1 or TRBD2 (5 bases each). There are 14 residues in the CDR3. The ends were cut back, 5 bases at V and 9 bases at J, with 17 bases in the middle. CDR1 is SEHNR, CDR2 FQNEAQ, per germline (reference sequence). CDR3 amino acids: CASSPTGDGSEQFF. The CDR3 DNA follows: TGTGCCAGCAGCCCTACAGGTGATGGGAGTGAGCAGTTCTTC.

This clonotype occurred a few times. The V and J genes are TRBV28 and TRBJ2-1; TRBD2 aligns across 10 bases. Germline values: CDR1 MDHEN, CDR2 SYDVKM. J lost 10 bases, V lost 6 bases, and 12 bases had no gene match. This CDR3 has 15 residues. CDR3 amino acids: CASSRLLAGNGEQFF. Written as DNA, the CDR3 is TGTGCCAGCAGCCGTCTACTAGCGGGGAATGGGGAGCAGTTCTTC.

This clonotype has a count of ten or more. V usage is TRBV6-1 and J usage is TRBJ2-4, with D possibly being TRBD2 (6 bases). Germline CDR1 MNHNS, CDR2 SASEGT. V was shortened by 5 bases and J by 0 bases, with 17 bases between the two germline ends. The CDR3 is made up of 17 amino acids. The CDR3 DNA is TGTGCCAGCAGTCATGAAGCGGGCACGATAGCCAAAAACATTCAGTACTTC. It specifies CASSHEAGTIAKNIQYF.

The chain has TRBV4-1 and TRBJ1-5; D gene unclear. Trimming took 1 base from V and 0 from J, leaving 13 bases between them. The CDR3 has 17 amino acids. From germline, CDR1 is MGHRA and CDR2 YSYEKL. The chain's CDR3 is CASSQVWYRDSNQPQHF. The CDR3 region has the DNA TGCGCCAGCAGCCAAGTGTGGTACAGAGATAGCAATCAGCCCCAGCATTTT.

To note about this clonotype: Possible read error: a much larger clone is one base away. The V call is TRBV5-1, the J call TRBJ1-2, with unresolved D. The CDR3 loop spans 14 amino acids. Trimming left V 4 bases short and J 4 bases short, with 14 bases between. The germline V gene has CDR1 SGHRS and CDR2 YFSETQ. The CDR3 sequence is CASSTDDGIYGYTF. DNA of the CDR3: TGCGCCAGCAGCACCGACGATGGCATCTATGGCTACACCTTC.

This clonotype turned up a few times. V is TRBV2 and J is TRBJ1-5; maybe TRBD1 (6 bases). The CDR3 length is 14 residues. The ends were cut back, 4 bases at V and 1 base at J, with 8 bases in the middle. CDR1 is SNHLY and CDR2 is FYNNEI in the germline V gene. CDR3 nucleotide sequence: TGTGCCAGCAGTGCCGGACAGAGCAATCAGCCCCAGCATTTT. Translating gives CASSAGQSNQPQHF.

The V and J genes are TRBV28 and TRBJ1-2; 8 bases are shared with TRBD1. This CDR3 has 13 amino acids. CDR1 MDHEN and CDR2 SYDVKM come from the germline V gene. V dropped 10 bases and J dropped 8; count of bases not matched to a gene: 12. The CDR3 loop reads CANRDRMLGGYTF. CDR3 DNA: TGTGCCAACCGGGACAGGATGCTTGGCGGCTACACCTTC.

This rearrangement joins TRBV10-3 to TRBJ2-1, with D possibly being TRBD2 (5 bases). Germline V gene sequence: CDR1 ENHRY, CDR2 SYGVKD. Trimming took off 6 bases at V and 0 bases at J, with 15 bases between the two ends. The CDR3 consists of 16 residues. CDR3 coding DNA: TGTGCCATCAGCGCCTCCACGGGGAGCTCCTACAATGAGCAGTTCTTC. Its translation: CAISASTGSSYNEQFF.

This clonotype was observed at least ten times. The chain employs TRBV7-9 and TRBJ2-7; D remains unclear. The V gene's germline CDR1 is SEHNR and CDR2 FQNEAQ (reference sequence). V was trimmed by 2 bases and J by 0 bases, leaving 11 bases between them. This CDR3 is built from 15 residues. The CDR3 DNA reads TGTGCCAGCAGCTTAAATGGGCCCAGCTCCTACGAGCAGTACTTC. Translating it yields CASSLNGPSSYEQYF.

The chain uses TRBV6-2 or TRBV6-3 and TRBJ1-2; 7 bases are shared with TRBD1. The CDR3 spans 14 residues. Germline CDR1 MNHEY, CDR2 SVGEGT. The junction had 8 bases not matched to a gene; V was cut back by 6 bases and J by 4 bases. This CDR3 is CASRRPGTAYGYTF. The CDR3 nucleotides read TGTGCCAGCAGACGCCCAGGGACAGCCTATGGCTACACCTTC.